A selection of T cell receptor beta chains follows, all from one sample in a study of blood T cells in healthy people across ages. TCRdb analysed the 5' RACE reads with MiXCR anew, one entry per CDR3 protein. Counted here are 750,000 to 850,000 distinct CDR3 sequences, approximately 25% occurring once; the ten biggest clones make up more than 3%. This sample was shared with a second study, whose subject was T cells of mothers and their children.

Sample: blood. The receptors were gathered from a boy aged 5-17 years in good health. Each CDR3 is given without its conserved first and last residue. The D gene is left open where the match is weak. For some rows the clone size is stated as once, few or many, or as a class when expanded; others skip it.

cdr3_length,d_call,clone_size,j_call,v_call,cdr3_aa
16,NA,NA,TRBJ2-1,TRBV7-3,ASSLIGPMGVGYNEQF
14,TRBD1,NA,TRBJ2-1,TRBV20-1,SARTLPGQGENEQF
14,NA,few,TRBJ1-4,TRBV7-3,ASSLGPRRTNEKLF
14,NA,NA,TRBJ2-2,TRBV6-5,ASSYSGRGSTGELF
13,NA,NA,TRBJ1-4,TRBV6-6,ASSSLGGADEKLF
11,NA,many,TRBJ1-1,TRBV27,ASSFLGDTEAF
11,TRBD1,many,TRBJ1-2,TRBV7-6,ASSPRTGQGYT
15,NA,NA,TRBJ2-3,TRBV20-1,SAREGLGSPSTDTQY
9,NA,few,TRBJ2-3,TRBV29-1,SVVAADTQY
14,TRBD1,NA,TRBJ2-7,TRBV5-1,ASSLAVGQVAYEQY
8,NA,many,TRBJ2-5,TRBV6-2/TRBV6-3,ASRRETQY
13,TRBD2,NA,TRBJ2-5,TRBV4-3,ASSQSGLAEETQY
13,NA,NA,TRBJ1-4,TRBV18,ASSRLAANNEKLF
13,NA,NA,NA,TRBV7-6,ASSLATGTGETQY
13,NA,NA,TRBJ2-2,TRBV12-3/TRBV12-4,ASSLEQINTGELF
13,NA,NA,TRBJ2-7,TRBV7-2,ASSFGDSSSYEQY
14,TRBD1,few,NA,TRBV7-3,ASSLIGQGYGETQY
13,NA,NA,TRBJ1-1,TRBV5-1,ASTTSVGGGTEAF
12,TRBD2,NA,TRBJ2-5,TRBV7-9,ASSPGGKQETQY
14,TRBD1,NA,TRBJ2-7,TRBV6-2/TRBV6-3,ASSPSWDRATYEQY
12,TRBD2,NA,TRBJ2-1,TRBV6-5,ASSYSRRGDEQF
11,NA,NA,TRBJ2-1,TRBV29-1,SVQESSYNEQF
14,TRBD1,few,TRBJ2-1,TRBV7-2,ASSLLGGSTINEQF
9,NA,few,TRBJ1-2,TRBV6-5,ASSSQLGYT
12,NA,NA,TRBJ2-2,TRBV7-9,ASSILLAAGELF
10,NA,NA,TRBJ2-7,TRBV7-2,ASSLWGREQY
14,TRBD1,few,TRBJ2-4,TRBV2,ASGPGQGRAKNIQY
11,NA,few,TRBJ2-7,TRBV28,ASSLNRGIEQY
15,NA,NA,TRBJ2-1,TRBV4-3,ASSQDSPAGHYNEQF
10,TRBD2,many,TRBJ2-5,TRBV29-1,SVRTSQETQY
13,NA,few,TRBJ1-6,TRBV20-1,SASKPGADNSPLH
12,NA,once,TRBJ2-5,TRBV5-1,ASSSGGDQETQY
9,NA,once,TRBJ2-7,TRBV18,ASSPDHEQY
13,TRBD1,few,TRBJ2-7,TRBV15,ATSREQGAGYEQY
12,NA,NA,TRBJ2-5,TRBV2,ASSDRTGQETQY
15,NA,NA,TRBJ2-6,TRBV30,AWSLPGFSSGANVLT
9,NA,few,NA,TRBV20-1,SAEENPEQY
14,NA,NA,TRBJ2-5,TRBV7-2,ASSLGYSRGQETQY
12,TRBD1,NA,TRBJ2-7,TRBV30,AWTVTGGGDEQY
14,NA,few,TRBJ1-3,TRBV7-2,ASSLVRRGFGNTIY
13,NA,NA,TRBJ2-3,TRBV9,ASSVFTSLADTQY
11,NA,few,TRBJ2-5,TRBV20-1,SARRPAEETQY
14,NA,NA,TRBJ2-7,TRBV7-9,ASSLIRPLSAYEQY
14,NA,few,TRBJ2-7,TRBV21-1,ASSRRPTPTSYEQY
10,NA,few,TRBJ2-5,TRBV29-1,SSIQGEETQY
14,TRBD2,NA,NA,TRBV4-3,ASSQDPASGGYEQY
12,NA,NA,TRBJ1-2,TRBV7-9,ASSLSVGGYGYT
10,NA,few,TRBJ2-5,TRBV2,ASRPGRNEQY
13,TRBD2,NA,TRBJ2-1,TRBV11-2,ASSLDGLAENEQF
14,NA,few,TRBJ2-3,TRBV7-9,ASSLNPRVNTDTQY
14,NA,NA,TRBJ1-4,TRBV15,ATSREEVTTNEKLF
14,TRBD2,NA,TRBJ2-5,TRBV6-5,ASSYQPSGSQETQY
9,NA,few,TRBJ2-4,TRBV2,ASKAKNIQY
12,NA,NA,TRBJ2-2,TRBV20-1,SARDHQGTGELF
13,NA,NA,NA,TRBV5-1,ASSLDGSRYNEQF
12,NA,few,TRBJ2-5,TRBV27,ASSLRRGSSEQY
12,TRBD1,NA,TRBJ1-4,TRBV7-2,ASSRGQGYEKLF
11,NA,NA,TRBJ1-2,TRBV20-1,SARDYRTYGYT
11,NA,few,TRBJ2-5,TRBV19,ASSIGVGETQY